Shown below are 17 T cell receptor beta chains from a single sample sequenced in a study of blood T cell repertoires in COVID-19. Only in-frame clones appear in the TCRdb table, and some are missing; sequencing was by immunoSEQ multiplex PCR. Here the sample spans some 280,000 clones, approximately 86% being singletons. Sequenced material: peripheral blood. The source of these receptors is a woman aged 45-60 years with active or convalescent COVID-19.

This chain connects TRBV6-5 to TRBJ2-7, with 7 bases matching TRBD2. CDR3 length equals 16 residues. CDR1 MNHEY and CDR2 SVGAGI come from the germline V gene. The junction had 8 bases not matched to a gene; V was cut back by 0 bases and J by 3 bases. The CDR3: CASSYSLGTTYYEQYF. CDR3 coding DNA: TGTGCCAGCAGTTACTCCCTGGGGACTACTTACTACGAGCAGTACTTC.

This clone was recorded once. This rearrangement joins TRBV18 to TRBJ1-5; TRBD1 matches 7 bases. The CDR3 is made up of 17 amino acids. The trim removed 6 bases at V and 4 bases at J, leaving 15 bases unmatched. In germline, CDR1 is KGHSH, CDR2 LQKENI. CDR3 region: CASSPKPLAGQNQPQHF. For the CDR3, the DNA is TGTGCCAGCTCCCCCAAGCCGCTGGCGGGACAGAATCAGCCCCAGCATTTT. Variable domain in full (rest from reference TRBV18 and TRBJ1-5): NAGVMQNPRHLVRRRGQEARLRCSPMKGHSHVYWYRQLPEEGLKFMVYLQKENIIDESGMPKERFSAEFPKEGPSILRIQQVVRGDSAAYFCASSPKPLAGQNQPQHFGDGTRLSIL.

The chain is built from TRBV11-2 and TRBJ1-2; 7 positions match TRBD1. V trimming: 4 bases; J trimming: 8 bases; junction bases outside the gene matches: 19. CDR1 SGHAT and CDR2 FQNNGV come from the germline V gene. This CDR3 is 17 amino acids long. CDR3 amino acids: CASSSPRKTGPREGYTF. The CDR3 nucleotides are TGTGCCAGCAGCTCCCCCCGTAAGACAGGGCCGAGAGAGGGCTACACCTTC.

This chain links TRBV30 with TRBJ2-7; 9 bases match TRBD2. Germline loops: CDR1 GTSNPN, CDR2 SVGIG (reference sequence). The CDR3 extends over 14 amino acids. Trimming cost V 0 bases and J 3 bases; bases outside gene matches: 3. CDR3 nucleotides: TGTGCCTGGAGTGTAGGCGGGAGGGGCTACGAGCAGTACTTC. Its protein product is CAWSVGGRGYEQYF.

J is TRBJ1-2 and V is TRBV28; possible D gene TRBD1, 5 bases. The germline V gene encodes CDR1 MDHEN and CDR2 SYDVKM. This CDR3 contains 16 residues. The V end was cut by 2 bases, the J end by 3 bases, with 16 bases between. The CDR3 reads CASSLRTFLIDYGYTF. As DNA, the CDR3 is TGTGCCAGCAGTTTAAGGACATTCCTAATTGACTATGGCTACACCTTC.

The rearrangement links TRBV6-5 to TRBJ1-1; no reliable D call. From germline, CDR1 is MNHEY and CDR2 SVGAGI. Trimming cost V 8 bases and J 3 bases, with 13 bases left between them. CDR3 length: 13 residues. The CDR3 loop reads CASVPPDYTEAFF. CDR3 DNA sequence: TGTGCCAGCGTCCCCCCGGACTACACTGAAGCTTTCTTT.

The chain employs TRBV18 and TRBJ1-5, with 7 bases fitting TRBD1. The V and J ends lost 5 bases and 7 bases, in that order; junction bases with no gene match: 11. CDR3 length equals 15 residues. CDR1 is KGHSH, CDR2 LQKENI, per germline. The CDR3 protein is CASSKGTAPEQPQHF. The CDR3 DNA sequence: TGTGCCAGCTCAAAAGGGACAGCCCCAGAGCAGCCCCAGCATTTT.

V usage is TRBV10-3 and J usage is TRBJ1-1, with D tentatively TRBD1 (5 bases). Germline V gene sequence: CDR1 ENHRY, CDR2 SYGVKD. This CDR3 spans 13 amino acids. V lost 10 bases and J 13 bases, leaving 25 bases between the germline ends. The CDR3 DNA reads TGTGCCAGCATCGGGCCGGGGTCCCCCGGGGGTTTCTTT. It specifies CASIGPGSPGGFF.

The sample holds one count of this clone. The same CDR3 arises from other DNA sequences in this sample as well. The chain joins TRBV7-3 to TRBJ2-3, with 7 bases identical to TRBD1. After removal of 4 bases from V and 4 bases from J, the junction contained 2 bases not matched to a gene. Germline CDR1 and CDR2: SGHTA and FQGTGA. CDR3 size: 13 residues. CDR3 coding DNA: TGTGCCAGCAGCTCAGGACAGGCAGATACGCAGTATTTT. As protein: CASSSGQADTQYF. The full variable domain, completed using reference TRBV7-3 and TRBJ2-3, is GAGVSQTPSNKVTEKGKYVELRCDPISGHTALYWYRQSLGQGPEFLIYFQGTGAADDSGLPNDRFFAVRPEGSVSTLKIQRTERGDSAVYLCASSSGQADTQYFGPGTRLTVL.

J is TRBJ2-1 and V is TRBV6-5, with D tentatively TRBD2 (5 bases). Trimming cost V 7 bases and J 6 bases, with 16 bases left between them. Germline loops: CDR1 MNHEY, CDR2 SVGAGI. CDR3 length: 14 amino acids. CDR3 sequence (DNA): TGTGCCAGCATAGCTCGGGGAAGACCCAATGAGCAGTTCTTC. Its translation is CASIARGRPNEQFF.

V is TRBV19 and J is TRBJ2-7; 10 bases are a match to TRBD1. Germline CDR1 LNHDA, CDR2 SQIVND (reference sequence). V was pared by 6 bases and J by 6 bases, with 14 bases of the junction left unmatched. CDR3 length: 16 amino acids. The CDR3 coding sequence is TGTGCCAGTAGCGCGACCGGGACAGGGGTTCGCGGCGAGCAGTACTTC. This translates into CASSATGTGVRGEQYF.

The rearrangement links TRBV28 to TRBJ1-5; maybe TRBD1 (5 bases). This CDR3 is built from 15 residues. The V end was cut by 1 base, the J end by 9 bases, with 16 bases between. The germline CDR1 and CDR2 sequences are MDHEN and SYDVKM. DNA of the CDR3: TGTGCCAGCAGTTTATCTGGGGCCCCGGCTGTGCCCCAGCATTTT. Its protein is CASSLSGAPAVPQHF.

Concerning this clone itself: The sample has other DNA sequences that encode this CDR3 too. This chain uses TRBV5-1 with TRBJ2-3; 9 bases are shared with TRBD1. The junction had 4 bases not matched to a gene; V was cut back by 3 bases and J by 5 bases. From germline, CDR1 is SGHRS and CDR2 YFSETQ. The CDR3 totals 14 residues. The DNA for the CDR3 is TGCGCCAGCAGCTCGGACAGGGGAGGAGATACGCAGTATTTT. Translating it yields CASSSDRGGDTQYF.

The chain is built from TRBV6-6 and TRBJ2-2; D is ambiguous. Germline CDR1 MNHNY, CDR2 SVGAGI (reference sequence). The V end was cut by 2 bases, the J end by 6 bases, with 7 bases between. This CDR3 comprises 13 residues. In DNA form, the CDR3 reads TGTGCCAGCAGTTACCTAGGAGCCGGGGAGCTGTTTTTT. Its protein product is CASSYLGAGELFF.

The rearrangement uses TRBV28 and TRBJ2-3, with 8 bases fitting TRBD1. This CDR3 is built from 16 residues. CDR1 is MDHEN, CDR2 SYDVKM, per germline. Trimming at V came to 5 bases and at J to 1 base, leaving 8 bases not matched to a gene. The CDR3 region is CASSPRTGPRTDTQYF. CDR3 nucleotides: TGTGCCAGCAGTCCCCGGACAGGGCCCCGCACAGATACGCAGTATTTT.

The chain recombines TRBV2 with TRBJ2-7; 9 nucleotides align to TRBD2. This CDR3 is 16 amino acids long. In germline, CDR1 is SNHLY, CDR2 FYNNEI. The V gene end was trimmed by 8 bases and the J gene end by 1 base; junction bases not matched to a gene: 12. The CDR3 here is CASPEGVREGSYEQYF. CDR3 DNA: TGTGCCAGCCCTGAAGGGGTGCGGGAGGGGTCCTACGAGCAGTACTTC.

The chain joins TRBV18 to TRBJ2-5; weak D call: TRBD2 (6 bases). Germline assignment: CDR1 KGHSH and CDR2 LQKENI. This CDR3 has 16 amino acids. Trimming pared 2 bases from V and 2 bases from J, leaving 15 bases between. CDR3 nucleotide sequence: TGTGCCAGCTCACCAGTACGCGCGGCGGGACAAGAGACCCAGTACTTC. It translates to CASSPVRAAGQETQYF.